The 20 T cell receptor beta chains below all came from one sample that was sequenced in a study of beta chain features in type 1 diabetes. Whole-study results and caveats: All four CD4+ subsets from Type 1 diabetes patients carried moderately but significantly shorter TCRB CDR3s.

The study reverse transcribed the entire isolated RNA, so it sequenced expressed TCRB transcripts. The table came from immunoSEQ multiplex PCR; TCRdb's copy has only in-frame clones and leaves some out. The sample carries about 340,000 clones, roughly 14% recorded once. These receptors' targets are unknown. The sample consisted of naive CD4+ T cells from blood. The receptors were sampled from a woman aged 18-29 years with type 1 diabetes.

This chain uses TRBV5-6 with TRBJ2-5; D remains unclear. Germline CDR1 is SGHDT and CDR2 is YYEEEE. The CDR3 spans 14 residues. V lost 2 bases to trimming and J lost 4 bases, with 12 bases between them. CDR3 sequence reads: CASSFPRLGETQYF. CDR3 in DNA: TGTGCCAGCAGCTTCCCCAGGTTGGGAGAGACCCAGTACTTC.

The chain combines TRBV5-4 with TRBJ2-7, with 10 bases fitting TRBD1. J was trimmed by 4 bases and V by 3 bases; bases with no gene match: 4. The V gene's germline CDR1 is SGHNT and CDR2 YYREEE (reference sequence). CDR3 length: 14 residues. In DNA, the CDR3 is TGTGCCAGCAGCTCGGGACAGGGGAAATACGAGCAGTACTTC. Translated: CASSSGQGKYEQYF.

This rearrangement joins TRBV30 to TRBJ1-2; tentative D call: TRBD1 (5 bases). This CDR3 contains 15 residues. Germline CDR1 GTSNPN, CDR2 SVGIG (reference sequence). Trimming removed 2 bases from V and 1 base from J, with 14 bases in between. The CDR3, as DNA: TGTGCCTGGAGTTGGAGGGGCAGCCTTAACTATGGCTACACCTTC. As protein: CAWSWRGSLNYGYTF.

With respect to this clone: Other nucleotide sequences in the sample specify the same CDR3. The CDR3 sequence: CASSLDRSYGYTF. The CDR3 bases are TGTGCCAGCAGCTTAGATCGCAGCTATGGCTACACCTTC. V and J are TRBV11-2 and TRBJ1-2; D unclear. Looked up from germline, CDR1 is SGHAT and CDR2 is FQNNGV. The CDR3 sequence is 13 residues long. Trimming took 0 bases from V and 4 from J, leaving 6 bases between them.

The chain has TRBV5-4 and TRBJ1-1, with TRBD1 matching 10 bases. Germline V gives CDR1 SGHNT, CDR2 YYREEE (reference sequence). The CDR3 extends over 18 amino acids. Trimming took 0 bases from V and 1 from J; bases not matched to a gene: 9. The CDR3 is CASSLGTGGIDQNTEAFF. Written as DNA, the CDR3 is TGTGCCAGCAGCTTGGGGACAGGGGGAATTGACCAGAACACTGAAGCTTTCTTT.

In its sample, this clone was seen once. The DNA is left out, because the CDR3 cannot be placed on it with certainty; the CDR3 is given as TCRdb lists it. The chain couples TRBV28 to TRBJ1-2. Both ends counted, the CDR3 spans 15 residues. Germline V gene sequence: CDR1 MDHEN, CDR2 SYDVKM. CDR3 loop: CASSFGAGVSYGYTF.

V is TRBV25-1 and J is TRBJ1-4, with a tentative D call TRBD1 (5 bases). CDR1 and CDR2 from the germline V gene are MGHDK and SYGVNS. V was cut by 1 base and J by 7 bases, with 13 bases left in between. The length of the CDR3 is 15 residues. Here the CDR3 DNA reads TGTGCCAGCAGTGAATCCGTGGGGGGGAGTGAAAAACTGTTTTTT. Amino acids: CASSESVGGSEKLFF.

This clone occurred a few times. The genes are TRBV11-2 and TRBJ2-6; D perhaps matches TRBD2 (5 bases). The CDR3 length is 16 residues. V lost 5 bases and J lost 0, with 11 bases in between. CDR1 and CDR2 from the germline V gene are SGHAT and FQNNGV. CDR3 protein: CASSGRLTSGANVLTF. The CDR3 region has the DNA TGTGCCAGCAGCGGGAGACTAACCTCTGGGGCCAACGTCCTGACTTTC.

The chain employs TRBV4-3 and TRBJ2-7; D unresolved. Trimming stripped 0 bases from V and 7 bases from J, with 10 bases between. The CDR3 contains 13 residues. Looked up from germline, CDR1 is LGHNA and CDR2 is YSLEER. CDR3 nucleotide sequence: TGCGCCAGCAGCCAAGACCTAAGCTCGGAGCAGTACGTC. This encodes CASSQDLSSEQYV.

In its sample, this clone was seen a few times. The rearrangement joins TRBV29-1 to TRBJ2-2; a possible D gene is TRBD2 (5 bases). The germline gives CDR1 SQVTM, CDR2 ANQGSEA. CDR3 size: 14 residues. With 6 bases removed from V and 4 bases from J, the gap between germline ends came to 15 bases. DNA of the CDR3: TGCAGCGTAGGTTCGGAGAGGGCCACCGGGGAGCTGTTTTTT. Its protein is CSVGSERATGELFF.

This clone appeared a few times. This chain uses TRBV11-2 with TRBJ2-1; D remains unclear. The CDR3 has 14 residues. CDR1 and CDR2 from the germline V gene are SGHAT and FQNNGV. The V end lost 10 bases, the J end lost 5 bases, and 18 bases lay between the germline ends. This CDR3 reads CATTRWSENNEQFF. The CDR3 bases are TGTGCCACCACCAGATGGAGCGAGAACAATGAGCAGTTCTTC.

This rearrangement joins TRBV5-1 to TRBJ2-1, with 7 bases that match TRBD1. Trimming took 0 bases from V and 5 from J; bases not matched to a gene: 2. The germline V gene encodes CDR1 SGHRS and CDR2 YFSETQ. The CDR3 is 14 residues long. CDR3 in DNA: TGCGCCAGCAGCTTGGGACAGGGTCACAATGAGCAGTTCTTC. It encodes CASSLGQGHNEQFF.

This clone turned up a few times. This chain uses TRBV5-6 with TRBJ2-5; D is ambiguous. Per the germline V gene, CDR1 is SGHDT and CDR2 is YYEEEE. There are 16 residues in the CDR3. V lost 0 bases, J lost 2 bases, and 14 bases lay in between. CDR3 sequence: CASSLVSVLRQETQYF. The CDR3, as DNA: TGTGCCAGCAGCTTGGTATCCGTACTGAGACAAGAGACCCAGTACTTC.

In this sample, this clone turned up a few times. The chain combines TRBV28 with TRBJ2-7; a possible D gene is TRBD2 (6 bases). CDR1 MDHEN and CDR2 SYDVKM come from the germline V gene. This CDR3 is 12 amino acids long. V was pared by 10 bases and J by 3 bases, with 13 bases between. For the CDR3, the DNA is TGTGCCACCAAATTGACTAGCTACGAGCAGTACTTC. Protein product: CATKLTSYEQYF.

This chain links TRBV7-2 with TRBJ1-5; tentatively, D is TRBD1 (5 bases). This CDR3 region has 15 residues. Germline-derived CDR1 and CDR2 are SGHTA and FQGNSA. With 2 bases removed from V and 2 bases from J, the gap between germline ends came to 10 bases. This CDR3 is CASSLRVRGNQPQHF. CDR3 sequence (DNA): TGTGCCAGCAGCTTAAGGGTCAGGGGCAATCAGCCCCAGCATTTT.

This clone was picked up a small number of times. This chain links TRBV11-2 with TRBJ2-2; the match to TRBD2 covers 9 bases. The trim removed 6 bases at V and 6 bases at J, leaving 11 bases unmatched. Germline CDR1 reads SGHAT; CDR2 reads FQNNGV. The CDR3 is 16 residues long. The CDR3: CASSPGTSFSSGELFF. CDR3 sequence (DNA): TGTGCCAGCAGTCCCGGGACTAGCTTTTCGTCCGGGGAGCTGTTTTTT. The entire variable domain, with the rest obtained from reference TRBV11-2 and TRBJ2-2, is as follows: EAGVAQSPRYKIIEKRQSVAFWCNPISGHATLYWYQQILGQGPKLLIQFQNNGVVDDSQLPKDRFSAERLKGVDSTLKIQPAKLEDSAVYLCASSPGTSFSSGELFFGEGSRLTVL.

V gene TRBV9 combines with J gene TRBJ2-1, with TRBD2 matching over 9 bases. The germline gives CDR1 SGDLS, CDR2 YYNGEE. After removal of 0 bases from V and 9 bases from J, the junction contained 10 bases not matched to a gene. The CDR3 loop spans 16 amino acids. The CDR3 DNA sequence: TGTGCCAGCAGCGTAGGCATCGCTAGCGGGATGGGTGAGCAGTTCTTC. This translates into CASSVGIASGMGEQFF.

There are a few counts of this clone. The V call is TRBV9, the J call TRBJ2-3; 13 bases are a match to TRBD2. The CDR3 sequence is 20 residues long. V gave up 0 bases and J gave up 0 bases; unmatched junction bases: 10. Germline CDR1 SGDLS, CDR2 YYNGEE. CDR3 coding DNA: TGTGCCAGCAGCGTAGCGGGACTAGCGGGATTGATACCTAGCACAGATACGCAGTATTTT. This translates into CASSVAGLAGLIPSTDTQYF.

This clone has just a few counts. This rearrangement joins TRBV30 to TRBJ2-6; 8 nucleotides line up with TRBD1. The CDR3 length is 16 residues. V trimming: 4 bases; J trimming: 0 bases; junction bases outside the gene matches: 5. CDR1 and CDR2 (germline): GTSNPN, SVGIG (reference sequence). CDR3 coding DNA: TGTGCCTGGAACCAGGGGGCAAGCTCTGGGGCCAACGTCCTGACTTTC. Amino acid sequence: CAWNQGASSGANVLTF.

The chain is built from TRBV9 and TRBJ2-3; TRBD2 matches at 16 bases. Germline values: CDR1 SGDLS, CDR2 YYNGEE. The CDR3 sequence is 16 residues long. After removal of 3 bases from V and 7 bases from J, the junction contained 5 bases not matched to a gene. In DNA form, the CDR3 reads TGTGCCAGCAGCGCCTCGGGACTAGCGGGAGGGTATACGCAGTATTTT. Residues: CASSASGLAGGYTQYF.